These T cell receptor beta chains were read from a single sample in a study of blood T cell repertoires in COVID-19. Only in-frame clones appear in the TCRdb table, and some are missing; sequencing was by immunoSEQ multiplex PCR. The sample consists of roughly 260,000 clones, roughly 90% of them appearing once. The sequenced material came from peripheral blood. The receptor source for this set is a woman in her forties or fifties who had recovered from COVID-19. Each CDR3 is given with its conserved first and last residue. The order of the fields is V gene, CDR3 length, clone size, J gene, D gene, CDR3 DNA, CDR3 protein. The D gene is left open where the match is weak. Clone size is stated in some rows and not others, as once, few, many or a class when expanded.

V: TRBV7-2; length: 15; size: .; J: TRBJ2-1; D: .; DNA: TGTGCCAGCAGCCCATACCCAAGGGGGGGCAATGAGCAGTTCTTC; CDR3: CASSPYPRGGNEQFF
V: TRBV5-4; length: 15; size: few; J: TRBJ2-1; D: .; DNA: TGTGCCAGCAGCGCGGGGGCGTACTCCTACAATGAGCAGTTCTTC; CDR3: CASSAGAYSYNEQFF
V: TRBV10-3; length: 19; size: .; J: TRBJ2-3; D: .; DNA: TGTGCCATCAGTGAGAACTCCGGGACAGCTTCGAGGGGGGCAGATACGCAGTATTTT; CDR3: CAISENSGTASRGADTQYF
V: TRBV7-3; length: 16; size: once; J: TRBJ2-1; D: TRBD2; DNA: TGTGCCAGCAGCTTACGGGTAGCGGGAGGCTACAATGAGCAGTTCTTC; CDR3: CASSLRVAGGYNEQFF
V: TRBV28; length: 13; size: .; J: TRBJ2-7; D: .; DNA: TGTGCCAGCAGTTCCCAACAGGGCTACGAGCAGTACTTC; CDR3: CASSSQQGYEQYF
V: TRBV28; length: 13; size: .; J: TRBJ1-2; D: .; DNA: TGTGCCAGCAATCCTTCGAGAAACTATGGCTACACCTTC; CDR3: CASNPSRNYGYTF
V: TRBV5-4; length: 15; size: .; J: TRBJ1-1; D: TRBD1; DNA: TGTGCCAGCAGCCTAGGGGCAGGGGGGTACACTGAAGCTTTCTTT; CDR3: CASSLGAGGYTEAFF
V: TRBV11-2; length: 16; size: .; J: TRBJ1-2; D: TRBD1; DNA: TGTGCCAGCAGCTTAAGGACAGGTCGGGGCTACTATGGCTACACCTTC; CDR3: CASSLRTGRGYYGYTF
V: TRBV9; length: 15; size: .; J: TRBJ1-1; D: TRBD1; DNA: TGTGCCAACAGCGCATCCGGGACAGGGGCCACTGAAGCTTTCTTT; CDR3: CANSASGTGATEAFF
V: TRBV7-3; length: 18; size: .; J: TRBJ2-7; D: TRBD2; DNA: TGTGCCAGCAGCTTAATCGTAGGGGCCAGCGGGGGGGCCCACGAGCAGTACTTC; CDR3: CASSLIVGASGGAHEQYF
V: TRBV7-2; length: 13; size: once; J: TRBJ2-2; D: .; DNA: TGTGCCAGAAGCGGACTAACCACCGGGGAGCTGTTTTTT; CDR3: CARSGLTTGELFF
V: TRBV7-2; length: 12; size: .; J: TRBJ1-2; D: .; DNA: TGTGCCAGCAGCCCACAGGGCCGGGGCTACACCTTC; CDR3: CASSPQGRGYTF
V: TRBV19; length: 14; size: .; J: TRBJ2-2; D: .; DNA: TGTGCCAGTGACGGACGGGAAAACACCGGGGAGCTGTTTTTT; CDR3: CASDGRENTGELFF
V: TRBV11-2; length: 13; size: few; J: TRBJ2-7; D: .; DNA: TGTGCCAGCAGCTTTTCGCGGGGCTACGAGCAGTACTTC; CDR3: CASSFSRGYEQYF
V: TRBV27; length: 14; size: once; J: TRBJ1-1; D: TRBD1; DNA: TGTGCCAGCAGTTTCTATGCAGGGGGCACTGAAGCTTTCTTT; CDR3: CASSFYAGGTEAFF
V: TRBV18; length: 14; size: .; J: TRBJ2-7; D: .; DNA: TGTGCCAGCTCATCCTCCGGGACAGCGGGCGAGCAGTACTTC; CDR3: CASSSSGTAGEQYF
V: TRBV28; length: 15; size: .; J: TRBJ1-1; D: TRBD1; DNA: TGTGCCAGCAGGCGCACGGACAGGAGAGGCACTGAAGCTTTCTTT; CDR3: CASRRTDRRGTEAFF
V: TRBV4-1; length: 15; size: .; J: TRBJ1-1; D: .; DNA: TGCGCCAGCAGCCAATACGCAGCGTTGAACACTGAAGCTTTCTTT; CDR3: CASSQYAALNTEAFF
V: TRBV5-1; length: 14; size: .; J: TRBJ1-2; D: .; DNA: TGCGCCAGCAGCTTGGCGGAGGGGCCCTATGGCTACACCTTC; CDR3: CASSLAEGPYGYTF
V: TRBV10-3; length: 13; size: once; J: TRBJ2-1; D: .; DNA: TGTGCCATCGCTAGGGAGAGCTACAATGAGCAGTTCTTC; CDR3: CAIARESYNEQFF
V: TRBV19; length: 14; size: few; J: TRBJ1-1; D: TRBD1; DNA: TGTGCCAGTAGTATCATGGGACAGATCAATGAAGCTTTCTTT; CDR3: CASSIMGQINEAFF
V: TRBV7-2; length: 13; size: .; J: TRBJ2-4; D: TRBD2; DNA: TGTGCCAGCAGCTTAAGGCTAGCGGGGGGATCCGTATTC; CDR3: CASSLRLAGGSVF
V: TRBV5-6; length: 14; size: .; J: TRBJ2-7; D: .; DNA: TGTGCCAGCAGCTTGCGCAGGTTCGCCTACGAGCAGTACTTC; CDR3: CASSLRRFAYEQYF
V: TRBV7-8; length: 15; size: .; J: TRBJ1-1; D: TRBD1; DNA: TGTGCCAGCAGCCCAGGTAGGGGGCTTGGCACTGAAGCTTTCTTT; CDR3: CASSPGRGLGTEAFF
V: TRBV27; length: 19; size: .; J: TRBJ2-7; D: TRBD1; DNA: TGTGCCAGCAGTTTATTGAGGACAGGGGGCCACCCTGGCTCCTACGAGCAGTACTTC; CDR3: CASSLLRTGGHPGSYEQYF
V: TRBV2; length: 14; size: .; J: TRBJ1-2; D: TRBD1; DNA: TGTGCCAGCAGCGAGAGACAGGGTGGCTATGGCTACACCTTC; CDR3: CASSERQGGYGYTF
V: TRBV27; length: 14; size: .; J: TRBJ1-6; D: .; DNA: TGTGCCAGCAGTGGAGGGCCGGGTAATTCACCCCTCCACTTT; CDR3: CASSGGPGNSPLHF
V: TRBV23-1; length: 16; size: once; J: TRBJ2-1; D: .; DNA: TGCGCCAGCCTTTTGCTGCGGACAGCGAGCTACAATGAGCAGTTCTTC; CDR3: CASLLLRTASYNEQFF
V: TRBV18; length: 17; size: .; J: TRBJ2-3; D: .; DNA: TGTGCCAGCTCACCAAGATCTGGACACCCAAACACAGATACGCAGTATTTT; CDR3: CASSPRSGHPNTDTQYF
V: TRBV18; length: 12; size: .; J: TRBJ2-5; D: .; DNA: TGTGCCAGCTCACCTCAGTCGGAGACCCAGTACTTC; CDR3: CASSPQSETQYF
V: TRBV5-5; length: 16; size: .; J: TRBJ2-3; D: TRBD2; DNA: TGTGCCAGCAGCGGGACTAGCGGGAGGGCCCTAGATACGCAGTATTTT; CDR3: CASSGTSGRALDTQYF
V: TRBV28; length: 17; size: .; J: TRBJ2-2; D: TRBD2; DNA: TGTGCCAGCAGCTCCCAGACTAGCGGGGGAACCACCGGGGAGCTGTTTTTT; CDR3: CASSSQTSGGTTGELFF
V: TRBV14; length: 16; size: .; J: TRBJ2-5; D: .; DNA: TGTGCCAGCAGCCAAGTAGGCGGAGGGCTGGGGGAGACCCAGTACTTC; CDR3: CASSQVGGGLGETQYF